This entry features one T cell receptor beta chain sequence. Its recognized antigen is unknown. No qualities accompany the bases; no much larger clone lies one base away. This sample was taken from a study of cytomegalovirus exposure and HLA in healthy donors (dated by TCRdb to about 2017). Turning to the overall study: An earlier analysis of approximately 640 of the donors reported more than 250 Gb of sequence data and 117 million unique TCR beta sequences from approximately 180 million T cells. About five DR-DQ haplotypes were treated as single units for association and clustering because of strong linkage in the cohort. Of the approximately 400 genotyped donors, about 84% fell in the genetic ancestry cluster associated with self-reported Caucasian donors. Along with the approximately 620-subject first cohort, a separate validation cohort of over 90 different subjects was used. Rather than drawing on any new phenotypic data, the later analysis identified candidate immune exposures from TCR beta sequences and the way those sequences occurred across donors. The study aimed to test whether cataloging public T cell receptors could reveal signatures of past pathogen exposure. In a later genetic analysis, genome-wide SNP genotypes for about 55% of the roughly 700 donors were used, and that subset was treated as a discovery cohort. A later analysis re-examined previously published TCR beta repertoires from several hundred donors and added high-resolution HLA genotyping to investigate patterns of TCR occurrence. Class I and class II HLA loci were covered by the typing at four-digit resolution. The number of donors typed differed by locus, with roughly 620-630 for A, B, C, DRB1 and DQB1, approximately 500 for DQA1, 600 to 610 for DPA1, and some 470 for DPB1. Donor age, sex, ethnicity and CMV serostatus were collected together with the repertoire data. To predict cytomegalovirus infection status, the study combined high-throughput TCR immunosequencing, statistical association of individual TCRs with disease status, and machine learning. The T cell repertoires of 666 subjects were profiled by immunosequencing and related to cytomegalovirus serostatus. Among about 390 genotyped donors of the cohort, an average of around 240,000 unique TCR beta nucleotide sequences were sequenced per donor, 15% to 20% of them non-productive. An early release covering roughly 600 HLA-typed donors comprised about 320 gigabases of sequencing data and around 85 million unique TCR sequences. All discovery cohort repertoires had been generated on a single sequencing platform. An earlier analysis of nearly 600 of the donors applied high-throughput TCR beta sequencing to assess whether each TCR beta V gene segment acted as functional or pseudogenic.

Library method: the immunoSEQ multiplex PCR assay. The multiplex PCR relied on a mix of 60 forward primers for TCR Vbeta segments and 13 reverse primers for TCR Jbeta segments. A multiplex PCR assay on genomic DNA amplified the CDR3 region of rearranged TCR beta genes. On the Illumina HiSeq System, the amplified TCR beta libraries were sequenced as 87-base-pair reads. The source study handled its data this way. In a later analysis, tens of millions of unique TCR beta chains were counted across the 690 or so repertoires, and around 11 million of these chains were shared by at least two donors. To remove PCR and sequencing errors, raw reads were error-corrected and collapsed into unique sequences using a nearest-neighbor algorithm that merged closely related sequences. Alignment of CDR3 sequences to IMGT reference sequences was used to assign V, D and J gene segments. For a sequence to be retained, a match of at least six nucleotides to both a V gene segment and a J gene segment was required. A rearrangement was called productive if the CDR3 had no stop codons and remained in frame with V and J, and every other rearrangement was called non-productive. CDR3 was defined according to IMGT convention as the region running from the second conserved V-encoded cysteine to the conserved J-encoded phenylalanine. Sequences without an unambiguous match to a single V gene segment were excluded from the earlier analysis of 450 to 650 of the donors. An earlier analysis of several hundred of the donors called V segments functional above 56.7% productive rearrangements and segregating when the between-donor standard deviation exceeded 5%. To diagnose cytomegalovirus status from the catalog of TCR beta chain sequences, a statistical classification framework was built. In a later analysis, V and J genes were assigned by comparing TCR nucleotide sequences against IMGT/GENE-DB human TR gene sequences. A later analysis assigned CDR3 sequences and most-parsimonious VDJ recombination scenarios with the TCRdist pipeline. A later analysis defined each TCR beta chain by its CDR3 amino acid sequence plus V-gene family, and excluded reads lacking a unique V-gene family. A later analysis removed nearly 600 highly shared, low-generation-probability nucleotide sequences to deal with suspected cross-contamination and a sequencing artifact. For each public chain, a later analysis derived a clonal expansion index from normalized ranks of inferred template counts within each repertoire. In a later analysis, generation probabilities were computed with a VDJ recombination model fitted to out-of-frame rearrangements, and the resulting probabilities were checked against IGoR. Hypergeometric tests were used in a later analysis to score TCR-TCR, TCR-HLA and TCR-CMV co-occurrence, with a repertoire-size bias correction applied to the TCR pairs. To estimate false discovery rates, a later analysis permuted the HLA or CMV assignments 20 times. A later analysis grouped co-occurring TCRs with DBSCAN, adding TCRdist sequence similarity when clustering within HLA-allele-positive subsets. Repertoires with fewer than 30,000 or more than 120,000 public chains, plus five repertoires with anomalous nucleotide sharing, were excluded from co-occurrence clustering. The table comes from immuneACCESS by way of TCRdb, which keeps in-frame sequences with V and J called. Part of the clones is missing from these tables; in studies checked, under half for an unresolved V gene and the rest for unknown reasons. D and trimming were read from the DNA, whereas the V and J calls and clone size are those reported in that table. The sample yields roughly 180,000 clones; around 83% were counted once. 1% to 1.5% of the sample lies in the top ten.

The cohort was made up of 500 to 850 healthy bone marrow donors. At the time of sampling, every cohort member was nominally healthy, though immune exposures that went unrecorded were likely present. The donor was CMV seropositive and was included in the group of 250 to 300 seropositive cohort members. A peripheral blood sample was provided by each donor, and peripheral blood mononuclear cells were used for TCR beta sequencing. Genomic DNA extraction from the blood cell samples was performed with the Qiagen DNeasy Blood Extraction Kit. The full study reports these points: In a later analysis, most CMV-associated TCR beta chains were found to appear HLA-restricted, with HLA associations seemingly driven largely by CMV exposure. In a later analysis, several top co-occurrence clusters were reported to appear linked to parvovirus B19, influenza, CMV and Epstein-Barr virus. Presence/absence analyses assumed roughly uniform sequencing depth across donors, an assumption that may not hold. In an earlier analysis of about 550 of the donors, most TCR beta V segments were observed in productive rearrangements about 87% or about 30% of the time, broadly matching IMGT annotations. In a later analysis, some 17,000 TCR beta sequences were associated with specific HLA alleles at a false discovery rate of 0.05. Most TCR sequences were seen in very few donors, while some public TCRs were found in many individuals. A later genetic analysis reported fewer N-insertions in productive TCRs among donors in an Asian-associated ancestry cluster than the roughly 700-donor mean. In a later analysis, HLA-associated TCR beta chains showed more clonal expansion and lower generation probabilities than non-associated chains that were equally common. The authors suggested that the approach could potentially be extended to other disease states and immunological phenotypes. Because counts were too low, roughly 16 rarely observed V segments, including chromosome 9 orphons, were excluded from the earlier analysis of 587 of the donors. According to a later analysis, TCR association rates differed among HLA loci, with DRB1 alleles showing the most associated TCRs and HLA-C alleles showing the fewest. The only immune exposure information available for the cohort was CMV serostatus. HLA typing was unavailable for some donors at each locus, so association tests used only the typed subset. When HLA alleles, especially DR and DQ, strongly co-occurred, attributing TCR associations to individual alleles was difficult. A further reported finding was that TCR beta sequences accurately predicted the HLA-A and HLA-B alleles for most subjects in the first cohort. The study gave a list of some 150 TCR beta chains associated with cytomegalovirus. A group of highly shared sequence variants was considered likely to be a technical artifact of the sequencing pipeline. Only TCR beta chains were sequenced in this cohort, and the absence of alpha or paired-chain data limited detectable features. A few of the identified cytomegalovirus-associated TCR beta chains were confirmed in vitro to be specific for cytomegalovirus antigens. An association between a missense DCLRE1C variant and V-gene and J-gene trimming of TCR beta chains was found in a later genetic analysis and replicated in an independent cohort. Cytomegalovirus status was reported to be diagnosed by the classifier with high specificity and sensitivity in both the original and validation cohorts. Correlated functional status among segregating V segments might be attributable to linkage disequilibrium, but an unknown experimental factor could not be ruled out.

Sequencing was carried out using PBMCs. The source of this sequence is a girl aged 2 to 9 in good health and CMV-seropositive.

The sequenced DNA is TGTGCCAGCAAGGGACAGAGCTCCTACGAGCAGTACTTC. It specifies CASKGQSSYEQYF. The rearranged chain carries TRBV27 and TRBJ2-7, with 7 bases matching TRBD1. Spanning cysteine to phenylalanine, the CDR3 consists of 13 amino acids. The entry retains the CDR3 DNA only, 39 bases that are in frame from base 1. V is pruned by 7 bases and J by 0 bases, leaving 3 bases of the junction without a gene match. Based on the germline V gene (reference sequence), the CDR1 and CDR2 sequences are MNHEY and SMNVEV.